This passage covers 25 T cell receptor beta chains from one sample sequenced in a study of identical twins. Via MiXCR, TCRdb re-called the 5' RACE reads, giving one row per CDR3 protein. The data contain 250,000 or so distinct CDR3 sequences, 7% to 8.5% of them singletons. The same data also contributed to another study, on yellow fever vaccine responses in identical twins.

The source material was CD8+ T cells sorted from blood. The receptors come from a woman younger than 35 in good health.

Only a few counts were recorded for this clonotype. The chain's CDR3 is CASSPTGGSNGNTIYF. The CDR3 region has the DNA TGTGCCAGCAGCCCGACAGGGGGATCGAATGGAAACACCATATATTTT. This sequence joins TRBV5-6 and TRBJ1-3; 9 bases map to TRBD1. Trimming removed 4 bases from V and 3 bases from J; junction bases left unmatched: 8. This CDR3 region has 16 residues. Germline CDR1 is SGHDT and CDR2 is YYEEEE.

At least ten counts were recorded for this clonotype. The V gene is TRBV20-1, the J gene TRBJ2-7; 8 positions agree with TRBD2. Losses at the gene ends were 7 bases for V and 4 bases for J; bases not matched to a gene: 3. Germline lookup yields CDR1 DFQATT and CDR2 SNEGSKA (reference sequence). This CDR3 has 11 residues. CDR3: CSGKREYEQYF. For the CDR3, the DNA is TGCAGTGGGAAGCGGGAGTACGAGCAGTACTTC.

This clonotype was seen repeatedly, ten times or more. The chain links TRBV5-1 to TRBJ2-7; 7 bases align to TRBD2. V lost 0 bases and J lost 0; bases outside the gene matches: 6. Looked up from germline, CDR1 is SGHRS and CDR2 is YFSETQ. The CDR3 totals 16 residues. The DNA for the CDR3 is TGCGCCAGCAGCTTGGCAGGTAGCGGGTTCTCCTACGAGCAGTACTTC. Protein product: CASSLAGSGFSYEQYF.

The genes are TRBV29-1 and TRBJ1-2; D is ambiguous. V dropped 1 base and J dropped 6 bases, with 6 bases sitting between them. Germline V gene lookup returns CDR1 SQVTM and CDR2 ANQGSEA. CDR3 length equals 11 residues. The CDR3, as DNA: TGCAGCGTTGAAGTTAGGGATGGCTACACCTTC. Its translation: CSVEVRDGYTF.

This clonotype was detected only a few times. The rearrangement links TRBV4-1 to TRBJ2-1; 13 bases are shared with TRBD2. The CDR3 covers 22 residues. Trimming removed 0 bases from V and 8 bases from J; junction bases left unmatched: 22. Germline CDR1 MGHRA, CDR2 YSYEKL. The CDR3 here is CASSQDSSGLRYGLAGADEQFF. CDR3 sequence (DNA): TGCGCCAGCAGCCAAGATTCCTCCGGGCTAAGATACGGACTAGCGGGAGCGGATGAGCAGTTCTTC.

The chain recombines TRBV2 with TRBJ1-5; TRBD1 is a possible D gene (5 bases). CDR1 SNHLY and CDR2 FYNNEI come from the germline V gene. CDR3 size: 16 residues. Trimming took off 6 bases at V and 6 bases at J, with 21 bases between the two ends. CDR3 amino acids: CASRDAGTGGGQPQHF. The CDR3 DNA follows: TGTGCCAGCAGGGACGCCGGGACCGGTGGCGGTCAGCCCCAGCATTTT.

To note about this clonotype: A much bigger clone sits one base away, suggesting this may be a read error. V is TRBV6-2 or TRBV6-3 and J is TRBJ2-2; TRBD2 is a possible D gene (5 bases). Germline CDR1 and CDR2: MNHEY and SVGEGT. CDR3 size: 15 residues. The CDR3 nucleotides read TGTGCCAGCAGTTACAAAGGGATAGAAACCGGGGAGCTGATTTTT. Translating it yields CASSYKGIETGELIF.

This clonotype has just a few counts. V usage is TRBV7-9 and J usage is TRBJ1-1; D uncertain. Germline CDR1 SEHNR, CDR2 FQNEAQ (reference sequence). V was clipped by 2 bases and J by 1 base, with 11 bases between them. The CDR3 has 15 amino acids. CDR3 DNA sequence: TGTGCCAGCAGCTTATCAGGTCAGCAGAACACTGAAGCTTTCTTT. Its protein is CASSLSGQQNTEAFF. Using reference TRBV7-9 and TRBJ1-1 for the parts outside the CDR3, the full variable domain is DTGVSQNPRHKITKRGQNVTFRCDPISEHNRLYWYRQTLGQGPEFLTYFQNEAQLEKSRLLSDRFSAERPKGSFSTLEIQRTEQGDSAMYLCASSLSGQQNTEAFFGQGTRLTVV.

CDR3 loop: CASSHRQDMNTEAFF. CDR3 DNA: TGTGCCAGCAGTCATAGACAGGACATGAACACTGAAGCTTTCTTT. The chain employs TRBV6-1 and TRBJ1-1; possibly TRBD1 for D (6 bases). Per germline, CDR1 MNHNS and CDR2 SASEGT. Trimming stripped 5 bases from V and 0 bases from J, with 13 bases between. The CDR3 runs to 15 residues.

This clonotype appeared many times. The rearrangement uses TRBV28 and TRBJ2-1; 10 bases are a match to TRBD2. This CDR3 is 16 amino acids long. The J segment lost 4 bases and the V segment lost 3 bases, leaving 6 bases of the junction unmatched. Germline V lookup: CDR1 MDHEN, CDR2 SYDVKM. The CDR3 reads CASSFSGTSVYNEQFF. The CDR3 DNA follows: TGTGCCAGCAGTTTCTCCGGGACTAGCGTTTACAATGAGCAGTTCTTC. The full variable domain, in which reference TRBV28 and TRBJ2-1 provide the parts outside the CDR3, is DVKVTQSSRYLVKRTGEKVFLECVQDMDHENMFWYRQDPGLGLRLIYFSYDVKMKEKGDIPEGYSVSREKKERFSLILESASTNQTSMYLCASSFSGTSVYNEQFFGPGTRLTVL.

This clonotype came up a few times. The gene calls are TRBV11-2 and TRBJ2-2; 14 bases line up with TRBD2. The V and J ends lost 4 bases and 4 bases, in that order; junction bases with no gene match: 5. Per germline, CDR1 SGHAT and CDR2 FQNNGV. This CDR3 is built from 17 residues. CDR3 region: CASSSTSGGVPTGELFF. The CDR3 coding sequence is TGTGCCAGCAGCTCGACTAGCGGGGGGGTCCCCACCGGGGAGCTGTTTTTT.

The chain has TRBV9 and TRBJ2-3; 7 bases are shared with TRBD2. Trimming took 7 bases from V and 12 from J; bases not matched to a gene: 2. The CDR3 loop spans 9 amino acids. Per germline, CDR1 SGDLS and CDR2 YYNGEE. CDR3 nucleotides: TGTGCCAGCGGCGGGAGTCAGTATTTT. Amino acid sequence: CASGGSQYF.

At least ten counts were recorded for this clonotype. This rearrangement joins TRBV12-3 or TRBV12-4 to TRBJ2-5, with D perhaps matching TRBD1 (6 bases). V gave up 5 bases and J gave up 2 bases, with 9 bases separating them. This CDR3 spans 13 amino acids. CDR3 in DNA: TGTGCCAGCAGTGCACAGGGTCAAGAGACCCAGTACTTC. This codes for CASSAQGQETQYF.

This clonotype was detected only a few times. The chain joins TRBV2 to TRBJ2-2; no clear D gene. CDR1 is SNHLY and CDR2 is FYNNEI in the germline V gene. V lost 6 bases and J lost 3, with 11 bases in between. The CDR3 has 14 amino acids. In DNA form, the CDR3 reads TGTGCCAGCAGATCGGGCCATGACACCGGGGAGCTGTTTTTT. Protein: CASRSGHDTGELFF. The full variable domain, with the rest looked up from reference TRBV2 and TRBJ2-2, is EPEVTQTPSHQVTQMGQEVILRCVPISNHLYFYWYRQILGQKVEFLVSFYNNEISEKSEIFDDQFSVERPDGSNFTLKIRSTKLEDSAMYFCASRSGHDTGELFFGEGSRLTVL.

This clonotype has at least ten counts. The rearrangement joins TRBV3-1 to TRBJ1-1; D possibly corresponds to TRBD1 (5 bases). The CDR3 loop spans 13 amino acids. V was shortened by 1 base and J by 3 bases, with 6 bases between the two germline ends. The germline V gene encodes CDR1 LGHDT and CDR2 YNNKEL (reference sequence). DNA for the CDR3: TGTGCCAGCAGCCAAGTAGGGGACACTGAAGCTTTCTTT. Translated: CASSQVGDTEAFF.

This clonotype was found many times. V gene TRBV12-3 or TRBV12-4 combines with J gene TRBJ1-1; unclear D gene. The CDR3 covers 12 residues. V gave up 3 bases and J gave up 7 bases, with 9 bases separating them. CDR3 amino acids: CASSLSSYEAFF. The DNA for the CDR3 is TGTGCCAGCAGTTTGAGTAGCTATGAAGCTTTCTTT.

This clonotype was detected only a few times. The J gene is TRBJ2-5, the V gene TRBV20-1; D ambiguous. The CDR3 runs to 13 residues. The germline V gene has CDR1 DFQATT and CDR2 SNEGSKA (reference sequence). V gave up 3 bases and J gave up 5 bases, with 13 bases separating them. The DNA of the CDR3 is TGCAGTGCTAGCGGTCTAGTCCGGGAGACCCAGTACTTC. Protein: CSASGLVRETQYF.

This clonotype has more than one count but fewer than ten. This rearrangement joins TRBV7-9 to TRBJ1-5; D unresolved. V lost 5 bases, J lost 4 bases, and 9 bases lay in between. The CDR3 is 13 residues long. Germline V gene sequence: CDR1 SEHNR, CDR2 FQNEAQ (reference sequence). The CDR3 nucleotides are TGTGCCAGCAGCGGAGACCAGAATCAGCCCCAGCATTTT. Translating it yields CASSGDQNQPQHF.

The chain joins TRBV5-5 to TRBJ1-6; D is unclear. The CDR3 is 13 residues long. Germline V lookup: CDR1 SGHKS, CDR2 YYEKEE (reference sequence). V lost 4 bases, J lost 3 bases, and 5 bases lay in between. The CDR3 protein is CASSDNYNSPLHF. The CDR3 nucleotides read TGTGCCAGCAGCGATAACTATAATTCACCCCTCCACTTT.

A note on this clonotype: The conserved phenylalanine or tryptophan is not found at the CDR3 terminus, so this likely reflects a read error. The chain has TRBV2 and TRBJ1-5; perhaps TRBD1 as D (6 bases). Trimming left V 6 bases short and J 6 bases short, with 9 bases between. Germline V lookup: CDR1 SNHLY, CDR2 FYNNEI. The CDR3 contains 12 residues. The CDR3 nucleotides read TGTGCCAGCAGCCAGGGGATTCAGCCCCAGCATCTT. It encodes CASSQGIQPQHL.

The V and J genes are TRBV5-6 and TRBJ2-2; unclear D gene. Trimming removed 0 bases at V and 6 bases at J, with 6 bases between. The CDR3 totals 13 residues. Germline V gene sequence: CDR1 SGHDT, CDR2 YYEEEE. CDR3: CASSLGVAGELFF. The DNA of the CDR3 is TGTGCCAGCAGCTTGGGGGTAGCCGGGGAGCTGTTTTTT. The variable domain in full, with the rest retrieved from reference TRBV5-6 and TRBJ2-2, is DAGVTQSPTHLIKTRGQQVTLRCSPKSGHDTVSWYQQALGQGPQFIFQYYEEEERQRGNFPDRFSGHQFPNYSSELNVNALLLGDSALYLCASSLGVAGELFFGEGSRLTVL.

This chain links TRBV15 with TRBJ2-4; 9 nucleotides agree with TRBD2. The CDR3 sequence is 16 residues long. V was pared by 0 bases and J by 9 bases, with 9 bases of the junction left unmatched. CDR1 is LNHNV, CDR2 YYDKDF, per germline (reference sequence). In nucleotides, the CDR3 is TGTGCCACCAGCAGAGATTTGGCGGGAGGGGATTTCATTCAGTACTTC. Amino acids: CATSRDLAGGDFIQYF. The entire variable domain, with the rest obtained from reference TRBV15 and TRBJ2-4, is as follows: DAMVIQNPRYQVTQFGKPVTLSCSQTLNHNVMYWYQQKSSQAPKLLFHYYDKDFNNEADTPDNFQSRRPNTSFCFLDIRSPGLGDTAMYLCATSRDLAGGDFIQYFGAGTRLSVL.

The chain links TRBV7-9 to TRBJ2-5; D is uncertain. Germline CDR1 reads SEHNR; CDR2 reads FQNEAQ (reference sequence). The V end lost 5 bases, the J end lost 4 bases, and 11 bases lay between the germline ends. The CDR3 contains 13 residues. CDR3 region: CASSPGPRETQYF. The CDR3 coding sequence is TGTGCCAGCAGCCCAGGACCCAGAGAGACCCAGTACTTC.

This clonotype was counted between two and nine times. J is TRBJ2-1 and V is TRBV20-1; no reliable D call. V lost 5 bases and J 0 bases, leaving 23 bases between the germline ends. The CDR3 totals 18 residues. Germline-derived CDR1 and CDR2 are DFQATT and SNEGSKA (reference sequence). This chain's CDR3 is CSAPLSTSVWGSYNEQFF. The CDR3 DNA reads as TGCAGTGCTCCGCTTAGTACGTCGGTGTGGGGCTCCTACAATGAGCAGTTCTTC.

Here the CDR3 DNA reads TGTGCCAGCAGCGTACGTACTAGCGGAACCTACAATGAGCAGTTCTTC. Residues: CASSVRTSGTYNEQFF. This chain connects TRBV7-6 to TRBJ2-1, with 8 bases fitting TRBD2. V lost 5 bases, J lost 2 bases, and 8 bases stayed unmatched. Germline V gives CDR1 SGHVS, CDR2 FNYEAQ. The CDR3 runs to 16 residues.